This T cell receptor (beta chain) was recovered during a study of radiotherapy plus CTLA-4 blockade in lung cancer. Study information: Objective responses occurred in around 20% of patients; around 30% had disease control. The study's findings and limits: Radiotherapy was combined with ipilimumab, and tumor-derived TCR clones then expanded in blood. Early blood T cell clone dynamics, with interferon-beta, were reported to best predict response.

Sequencing was performed with immunoSEQ multiplex PCR; in TCRdb, only in-frame clones are kept and a portion is missing. The table has around 53,000 clones, approximately 86% seen once; the top ten hold 15% to 20%. On this clone: The antigen remains undetermined.

The TCR originated in a human donor with non-small cell lung cancer that progressed on radiotherapy plus ipilimumab. Some clones in this sample may be carry-over from other donors' samples. Here the sequenced sample was peripheral blood, taken from a patient treated with radiotherapy plus ipilimumab.

CDR3 in amino acids: CASRPLTGTGSEKLFF. Written as DNA, the CDR3 is TGCGCCAGCAGGCCCCTAACCGGGACAGGGTCTGAAAAACTGTTTTTT. This rearrangement joins TRBV5-1 to TRBJ1-4; 9 bases map to TRBD1. This CDR3 has 16 amino acids. After removal of 5 bases from V and 7 bases from J, the junction contained 12 bases not matched to a gene. Germline loops: CDR1 SGHRS, CDR2 YFSETQ.